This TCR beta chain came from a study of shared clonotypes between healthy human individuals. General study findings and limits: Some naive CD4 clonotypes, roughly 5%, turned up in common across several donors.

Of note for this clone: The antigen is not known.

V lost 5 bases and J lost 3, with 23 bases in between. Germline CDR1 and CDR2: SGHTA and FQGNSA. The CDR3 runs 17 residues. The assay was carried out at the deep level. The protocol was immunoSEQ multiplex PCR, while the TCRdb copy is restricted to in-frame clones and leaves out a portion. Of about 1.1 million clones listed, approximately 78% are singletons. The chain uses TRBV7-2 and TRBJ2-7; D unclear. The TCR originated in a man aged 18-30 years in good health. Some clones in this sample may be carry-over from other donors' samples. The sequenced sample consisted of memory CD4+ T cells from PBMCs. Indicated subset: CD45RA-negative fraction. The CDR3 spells CASSRFPPLLAVYEQYF. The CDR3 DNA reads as TGTGCCAGCAGCCGATTTCCCCCCCTGTTGGCGGTCTACGAGCAGTACTTC.